This is a list of T cell receptor beta chains from one sample in a study of control samples from healthy donors and cancer patients. Sequencing used immunoSEQ multiplex PCR; TCRdb keeps in-frame clones, though not all of them. The sample comprises about 150,000 clones, approximately 96% of which are singletons, and approximately 5.5% rests with the top ten. The sequenced sample consisted of blood. The receptors stem from a man aged 40-50 years in good health. Each CDR3 is given with its conserved first and last residue. The order of the fields is V gene, clone size, J gene, D gene, CDR3 DNA, CDR3 protein. A D gene is named only where the DNA matches it firmly. A row's size may be missing; if present it is once, few, many or a size class.

v_call: TRBV4-1; clone_size: -; j_call: TRBJ1-5; d_call: -; cdr3_nt: TGCGCCAGCAGCCAAGATGGAGGGCAGCCCCAGCATTTT; cdr3_aa: CASSQDGGQPQHF
v_call: TRBV30; clone_size: -; j_call: TRBJ1-1; d_call: -; cdr3_nt: TGTGCCTGGAGTGGCCGGGGCCCTCTCTATGAAGCTTTCTTT; cdr3_aa: CAWSGRGPLYEAFF
v_call: TRBV15; clone_size: -; j_call: TRBJ1-1; d_call: -; cdr3_nt: TGTGCCACCAGCAAACGGAAGCCGAACACTGAAGCTTTCTTT; cdr3_aa: CATSKRKPNTEAFF
v_call: TRBV19; clone_size: once; j_call: TRBJ1-1; d_call: -; cdr3_nt: TGTGCCAGTACCCATCTCGGTGGTCGGACTGAAGCTTTCTTT; cdr3_aa: CASTHLGGRTEAFF
v_call: TRBV4-2; clone_size: -; j_call: TRBJ1-1; d_call: TRBD1; cdr3_nt: TGTGCCAGCAGCCTGGACAGGGGAGGACCTGCTTTCTTT; cdr3_aa: CASSLDRGGPAFF
v_call: TRBV9; clone_size: -; j_call: TRBJ1-1; d_call: TRBD1; cdr3_nt: TGTGCCAGCAGCGCTGGACAGGGGCACATGAACACTGAAGCTTTCTTT; cdr3_aa: CASSAGQGHMNTEAFF
v_call: TRBV11-2; clone_size: -; j_call: TRBJ1-2; d_call: TRBD1; cdr3_nt: TGTGCCAGCAGCTCAGACAGGGGATATTATGGCTACACCTTC; cdr3_aa: CASSSDRGYYGYTF
v_call: TRBV2; clone_size: few; j_call: TRBJ1-4; d_call: -; cdr3_nt: TGTGCCAGCAGTGCCGGGGGGGCCACTAATGAAAAACTGTTTTTT; cdr3_aa: CASSAGGATNEKLFF
v_call: TRBV14; clone_size: -; j_call: TRBJ1-6; d_call: -; cdr3_nt: TGTGCCAGCAGCCCGGGCGGGTTCAATTCACCCCTCCACTTT; cdr3_aa: CASSPGGFNSPLHF
v_call: TRBV7-8; clone_size: many; j_call: TRBJ2-7; d_call: -; cdr3_nt: TGTGCCAGCAGCTTAAGGGGTGGGCAGTACTTC; cdr3_aa: CASSLRGGQYF
v_call: TRBV5-6; clone_size: -; j_call: TRBJ1-1; d_call: -; cdr3_nt: TGTGCCAGCAGCTTGGCCTACAGGGAGGACACTGAAGCTTTCTTT; cdr3_aa: CASSLAYREDTEAFF
v_call: TRBV5-4; clone_size: once; j_call: TRBJ1-1; d_call: TRBD1; cdr3_nt: TGTGCCAGCAGCTTGGCCAGGGGGATGAACACTGAAGCTTTCTTT; cdr3_aa: CASSLARGMNTEAFF
v_call: TRBV7-6; clone_size: -; j_call: TRBJ2-2; d_call: -; cdr3_nt: TGTGCCAGCAGCTTGTCCGGGGAGCTGTTTTTT; cdr3_aa: CASSLSGELFF
v_call: TRBV28; clone_size: -; j_call: TRBJ1-5; d_call: -; cdr3_nt: TGTGCCAGCAGTTCCCCTCCCAGGGGCGGACTCTATAGCAATCAGCCCCAGCATTTT; cdr3_aa: CASSSPPRGGLYSNQPQHF
v_call: TRBV21-1; clone_size: -; j_call: TRBJ1-2; d_call: -; cdr3_nt: TGTGCCAGCAGCACCCCCGGGGGCTATGGCTACACCTTC; cdr3_aa: CASSTPGGYGYTF
v_call: TRBV12-3/TRBV12-4; clone_size: once; j_call: TRBJ2-2; d_call: -; cdr3_nt: TGTGCCAGCAGTTTAGCTGGCACCGGGGAGCTGTTTTTT; cdr3_aa: CASSLAGTGELFF
v_call: TRBV27; clone_size: -; j_call: TRBJ1-6; d_call: -; cdr3_nt: TGTGCCAGCAGTCAGATACAGAAAAGTTCACCCCTCCACTTT; cdr3_aa: CASSQIQKSSPLHF
v_call: TRBV6-5; clone_size: -; j_call: TRBJ1-1; d_call: -; cdr3_nt: TGTGCCAGCAGCGCCCAAAGGTTCGGGACTGAAGCTTTCTTT; cdr3_aa: CASSAQRFGTEAFF
v_call: TRBV28; clone_size: -; j_call: TRBJ1-6; d_call: -; cdr3_nt: TGTGCCAGCAGTTTTAGGGGTGGGAATTCACCCCTCCACTTT; cdr3_aa: CASSFRGGNSPLHF
v_call: TRBV7-9; clone_size: once; j_call: TRBJ1-5; d_call: -; cdr3_nt: TGTGCCAGCAGCCCCGACGGGGTTCAGCCCCAGCATTTT; cdr3_aa: CASSPDGVQPQHF
v_call: TRBV18; clone_size: few; j_call: TRBJ2-4; d_call: -; cdr3_nt: TGTGCCAGCTCCCTACGGACAGGGAGGGGGCAAAACATTCAGTACTTC; cdr3_aa: CASSLRTGRGQNIQYF
v_call: TRBV6-5; clone_size: -; j_call: TRBJ2-7; d_call: -; cdr3_nt: TGTGCCAGCAGTTCAGCTAGCTCCTACGAGCAGTACTTC; cdr3_aa: CASSSASSYEQYF
v_call: TRBV6-2/TRBV6-3; clone_size: -; j_call: TRBJ1-5; d_call: -; cdr3_nt: TGTGCCAGCAGTTACTCGGGGTTTAGCAATCAGCCCCAGCATTTT; cdr3_aa: CASSYSGFSNQPQHF
v_call: TRBV2; clone_size: -; j_call: TRBJ2-6; d_call: -; cdr3_nt: TGTGCCAGCTCCAGGGGCTCTGGGGCCAACGTCCTGACTTTC; cdr3_aa: CASSRGSGANVLTF
v_call: TRBV10-3; clone_size: -; j_call: TRBJ2-7; d_call: TRBD1; cdr3_nt: TGTGCCATCAGCCGTACAACCGGGACAGTGAACGAGCAGTACTTC; cdr3_aa: CAISRTTGTVNEQYF
v_call: TRBV6-5; clone_size: once; j_call: TRBJ1-1; d_call: -; cdr3_nt: TGTGCCAGCAGTTACTCAGGGGGAAGGGGCACTGAAGCTTTCTTT; cdr3_aa: CASSYSGGRGTEAFF
v_call: TRBV24-1; clone_size: -; j_call: TRBJ2-5; d_call: -; cdr3_nt: TGTGCCACCAGCTCCCTCCTCGGGGAAGGGGGCCAAGAGACCCAGTACTTC; cdr3_aa: CATSSLLGEGGQETQYF
v_call: TRBV5-1; clone_size: -; j_call: TRBJ1-2; d_call: TRBD1; cdr3_nt: TGCGCCAGCAGCTCCCTGACAGGGGGCGCAGGGTATGGCTACACCTTC; cdr3_aa: CASSSLTGGAGYGYTF
v_call: TRBV6-6; clone_size: -; j_call: TRBJ2-7; d_call: TRBD1; cdr3_nt: TGTGCCAGCAGTCAGGGACAGGGGAGCCCTTACGAGCAGTACTTC; cdr3_aa: CASSQGQGSPYEQYF
v_call: TRBV19; clone_size: -; j_call: TRBJ1-6; d_call: TRBD1; cdr3_nt: TGTGCCAGTAGTCCCGGACAGGGGAGTTCACCCCTCCACTTT; cdr3_aa: CASSPGQGSSPLHF
v_call: TRBV7-2; clone_size: -; j_call: TRBJ1-3; d_call: -; cdr3_nt: TGTGCCAGCAGCTTTCCCGGCTCTGGAAACACCATATATTTT; cdr3_aa: CASSFPGSGNTIYF
v_call: TRBV6-5; clone_size: -; j_call: TRBJ1-1; d_call: -; cdr3_nt: TGTGCCACGGGAGGGGGGCGAACTGAAGCTTTCTTT; cdr3_aa: CATGGGRTEAFF
v_call: TRBV2; clone_size: -; j_call: TRBJ2-6; d_call: -; cdr3_nt: TGTGCCAGCAAAGAGAATGGGGCCAACGTCCTGACTTTC; cdr3_aa: CASKENGANVLTF
v_call: TRBV5-5; clone_size: -; j_call: TRBJ1-4; d_call: -; cdr3_nt: TGTGCCAGCAGCCCGACAGGCTCGACTACTAATGAAAAACTGTTTTTT; cdr3_aa: CASSPTGSTTNEKLFF
v_call: TRBV9; clone_size: -; j_call: TRBJ2-3; d_call: TRBD2; cdr3_nt: TGTGCCAGCAGCACTTCGACTAGCGGGGGGTCTAAAACGCAGTATTTT; cdr3_aa: CASSTSTSGGSKTQYF
v_call: TRBV18; clone_size: -; j_call: TRBJ1-2; d_call: TRBD1; cdr3_nt: TGTGCCAGCTCACCCGGACAGGGAGGTGAAGGCTACACCTTC; cdr3_aa: CASSPGQGGEGYTF
v_call: TRBV2; clone_size: -; j_call: TRBJ1-1; d_call: TRBD1; cdr3_nt: TGTGCCAGCAGGGGGACAGCCAACACTGAAGCTTTCTTT; cdr3_aa: CASRGTANTEAFF
v_call: TRBV6-2/TRBV6-3; clone_size: -; j_call: TRBJ2-7; d_call: -; cdr3_nt: TGTGCCAGCAGTTATTGGGGGAACGAGCAGTACTTC; cdr3_aa: CASSYWGNEQYF
v_call: TRBV4-3; clone_size: -; j_call: TRBJ1-4; d_call: -; cdr3_nt: TGCGCCAGCAGCCAAACATGGGCCGGGGGAGATGAAAAACTGTTTTTT; cdr3_aa: CASSQTWAGGDEKLFF
v_call: TRBV5-3; clone_size: -; j_call: TRBJ1-5; d_call: TRBD1; cdr3_nt: TGTGCCAGAAGGACAGGGGATCAGCCCCAGCATTTT; cdr3_aa: CARRTGDQPQHF
v_call: TRBV29-1; clone_size: -; j_call: TRBJ2-3; d_call: TRBD1; cdr3_nt: TGCAGCGTCCGGCCTTCGGGACAGGGCACAGATACGCAGTATTTT; cdr3_aa: CSVRPSGQGTDTQYF
v_call: TRBV12-3/TRBV12-4; clone_size: -; j_call: TRBJ2-2; d_call: -; cdr3_nt: TGTGCCAGCAGTTTTTCCCGCGGGGAGCTGTTTTTT; cdr3_aa: CASSFSRGELFF
v_call: TRBV30; clone_size: -; j_call: TRBJ1-4; d_call: -; cdr3_nt: TGTGCCTGGAGTGTACAGGGAGGTTTTGAAAAACTGTTTTTT; cdr3_aa: CAWSVQGGFEKLFF
v_call: TRBV11-2; clone_size: -; j_call: TRBJ2-7; d_call: -; cdr3_nt: TGTGCCAGCAGCGTTGGTGTGGGGGTGCAGTACTTC; cdr3_aa: CASSVGVGVQYF
v_call: TRBV19; clone_size: -; j_call: TRBJ1-5; d_call: -; cdr3_nt: TGTGCCAGTAGTGGGTGGGGAGTAGATCAGCCCCAGCATTTT; cdr3_aa: CASSGWGVDQPQHF
v_call: TRBV6-6; clone_size: -; j_call: TRBJ1-2; d_call: -; cdr3_nt: TGTGCCAGCAGCCGAGGGCAGGGGCATGGCTACACCTTC; cdr3_aa: CASSRGQGHGYTF
v_call: TRBV5-5; clone_size: -; j_call: TRBJ1-3; d_call: -; cdr3_nt: TGTGCCAGCAGCGAGGGCCCTTACTTGCACTCTGGAAACACCATATATTTT; cdr3_aa: CASSEGPYLHSGNTIYF
v_call: TRBV25-1; clone_size: -; j_call: TRBJ2-1; d_call: TRBD1; cdr3_nt: TGTGCCAGCACCGGGGGACAGGGGAGGAAGTACTACAATGAGCAGTTCTTC; cdr3_aa: CASTGGQGRKYYNEQFF
v_call: TRBV18; clone_size: -; j_call: TRBJ2-3; d_call: -; cdr3_nt: TGTGCCAGCTCCGGGACCGCAGATACGCAGTATTTT; cdr3_aa: CASSGTADTQYF
v_call: TRBV12-3/TRBV12-4; clone_size: -; j_call: TRBJ1-2; d_call: -; cdr3_nt: TGTGCCAGCAGTCCCGGGATGAATTATGGCTACACCTTC; cdr3_aa: CASSPGMNYGYTF
v_call: TRBV2; clone_size: -; j_call: TRBJ1-1; d_call: -; cdr3_nt: TGTGCCAGCAGGCCCGGGACAATGGGGACTGAAGCTTTCTTT; cdr3_aa: CASRPGTMGTEAFF
v_call: TRBV19; clone_size: -; j_call: TRBJ1-3; d_call: -; cdr3_nt: TGTGCCAGTAGTACCGTCGAAAGGAGACTTGGCACCATATATTTT; cdr3_aa: CASSTVERRLGTIYF
v_call: TRBV7-7; clone_size: -; j_call: TRBJ2-5; d_call: -; cdr3_nt: TGTGCCAGCAGCTTGCTTGGGGGGATGGAGACCCAGTACTTC; cdr3_aa: CASSLLGGMETQYF
v_call: TRBV10-2; clone_size: -; j_call: TRBJ1-1; d_call: -; cdr3_nt: TGCGCCAGCGGAGAGCAGGCGAACACTGAAGCTTTCTTT; cdr3_aa: CASGEQANTEAFF